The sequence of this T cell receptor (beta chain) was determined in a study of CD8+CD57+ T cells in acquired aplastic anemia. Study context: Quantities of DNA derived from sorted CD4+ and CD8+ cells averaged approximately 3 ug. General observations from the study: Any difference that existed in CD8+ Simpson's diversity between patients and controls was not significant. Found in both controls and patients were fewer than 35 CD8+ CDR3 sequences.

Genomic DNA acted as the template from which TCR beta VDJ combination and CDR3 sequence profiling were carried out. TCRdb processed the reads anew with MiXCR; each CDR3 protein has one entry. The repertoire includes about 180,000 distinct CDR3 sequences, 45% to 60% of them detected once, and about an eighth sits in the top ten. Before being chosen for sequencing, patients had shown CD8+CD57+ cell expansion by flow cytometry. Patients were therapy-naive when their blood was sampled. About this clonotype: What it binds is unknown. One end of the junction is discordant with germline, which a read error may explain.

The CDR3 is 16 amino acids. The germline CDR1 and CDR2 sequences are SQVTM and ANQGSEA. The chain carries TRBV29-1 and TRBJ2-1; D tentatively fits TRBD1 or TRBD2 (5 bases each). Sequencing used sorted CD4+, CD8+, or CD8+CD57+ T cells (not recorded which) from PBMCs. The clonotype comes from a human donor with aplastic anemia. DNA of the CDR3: TGCAGCGTTGAAGATCCGCTGGGGGTCTCCTACAATGGGCAGTTCTTC. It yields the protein CSVEDPLGVSYNGQFF.